The rows below give T cell receptor beta chains drawn from one sample of a study of STAT5B mutations in CD4+ large granular lymphocyte leukemia. Clones were read by immunoSEQ multiplex PCR, and TCRdb kept only the in-frame ones, dropping some. The data show some 38,000 clones, more than 70% seen once. Sequencing was carried out using CD4+ T cells from blood buffy coats. The receptors derive from a human donor in good health. CDR3s include the opening cysteine and the closing phenylalanine or tryptophan. A D gene is named only where the DNA matches it firmly. A clone size is listed for some rows: how often the clone was seen (once, few, many), or a class if it is expanded.

j_call | d_call | v_call | clone_size | cdr3_length | cdr3_nt | cdr3_aa
TRBJ1-2 | NA | TRBV15 | once | 15 | TGTGCCACCAGAAAAACCGAAGGGGTAAACTATGGCTACACCTTC | CATRKTEGVNYGYTF
TRBJ2-5 | TRBD2 | TRBV5-1 | NA | 15 | TGCGCCAGCAGCTCACCGACTAGCGGGGGGGAGACCCAGTACTTC | CASSSPTSGGETQYF
TRBJ1-2 | NA | TRBV5-1 | once | 13 | TGCGCCAGCAGCTTGGCAGGAGACTATGGCTACACCTTC | CASSLAGDYGYTF
TRBJ1-2 | NA | TRBV19 | NA | 14 | TGTGCCAGTAGTGAACAGGCGGGACTCTACGGCTACACCTTC | CASSEQAGLYGYTF
TRBJ2-7 | NA | TRBV25-1 | NA | 12 | TGTGCCAGCAGTGAATTCTCCTACGAGCAGTACTTC | CASSEFSYEQYF
TRBJ1-2 | NA | TRBV11-2 | once | 15 | TGTGCCAGCAGCCCGCAACAGGCCTTAGGCTATGGCTACACCTTC | CASSPQQALGYGYTF
TRBJ2-1 | NA | TRBV6-5 | NA | 14 | TGTGCCAGCAGTTACTCCGGGGTCGGCAATGAGCAGTTCTTC | CASSYSGVGNEQFF
TRBJ1-2 | NA | TRBV19 | NA | 13 | TGTGCCAGTAGTATCGGGGGTTTCTGGGGCTACACCTTC | CASSIGGFWGYTF
TRBJ2-5 | NA | TRBV18 | NA | 16 | TGTGCCAGCTCACCAAATTGGCGGGAAGCCACGGAGACCCAGTACTTC | CASSPNWREATETQYF
TRBJ1-5 | NA | TRBV18 | few | 17 | TGTGCCAGCTCACCCGCGGGGGGGCCCTATAGCAATCAGCCCCAGCATTTT | CASSPAGGPYSNQPQHF
TRBJ2-7 | NA | TRBV18 | NA | 15 | TGTGCCAGCTCACCGGCTCACGGAAGCTCCTACGAGCAGTACTTC | CASSPAHGSSYEQYF
TRBJ2-1 | TRBD1 | TRBV7-9 | NA | 15 | TGTGCCAGCAGCTTGGACAGGGGTATGGGCAATGAGCAGTTCTTC | CASSLDRGMGNEQFF
TRBJ2-3 | NA | TRBV6-4 | NA | 14 | TGTGCCAGCAGTGAGGGGATAGCGTCAGATACGCAGTATTTT | CASSEGIASDTQYF
TRBJ2-3 | NA | TRBV2 | NA | 15 | TGTGCCAGCGACAAAAAGGGGGGGATGACAGATACGCAGTATTTT | CASDKKGGMTDTQYF
TRBJ1-2 | NA | TRBV30 | few | 14 | TGTGCCTGGAGTACAGGGCGGGTCCCATATGGCTACACCTTC | CAWSTGRVPYGYTF
TRBJ2-7 | TRBD2 | TRBV27 | NA | 17 | TGTGCCAGCAGTTTATTCTTGGGGACTAGCGGGGGGAACGAGCAGTACTTC | CASSLFLGTSGGNEQYF
TRBJ2-3 | TRBD2 | TRBV6-5 | NA | 15 | TGTGCCAGCAGTCCCGGGGGGGGCCGGGCGGATACGCAGTATTTT | CASSPGGGRADTQYF
TRBJ2-7 | TRBD1 | TRBV7-9 | NA | 14 | TGTGCCAGCAGCTTAACGACCGGGACAGCGAGTGAGTACTTC | CASSLTTGTASEYF
TRBJ1-2 | NA | TRBV6-5 | NA | 14 | TGTGCCAGCAGTATCTCGGGGGTGCACTATGGCTACACCTTC | CASSISGVHYGYTF
TRBJ2-7 | NA | TRBV5-1 | NA | 13 | TGCGCCAGCAGCTTGGGCAGCCTTTACGAGCAGTACTTC | CASSLGSLYEQYF
TRBJ2-1 | NA | TRBV7-3 | NA | 13 | TGTGCCAGTGGGGGTAGCTCCTACAATGAGCAGTTCTTC | CASGGSSYNEQFF
TRBJ2-3 | TRBD2 | TRBV7-7 | NA | 16 | TGTGCTAGCAGCTTAGGCGTCGGGAGGGTGACAGATACGCAGTATTTT | CASSLGVGRVTDTQYF
TRBJ2-3 | TRBD2 | TRBV30 | NA | 18 | TGTGCCTGGAGCCGACGGGTCCCCCTCAGCGGGGGGACAGATACGCAGTATTTT | CAWSRRVPLSGGTDTQYF
TRBJ1-6 | NA | TRBV21-1 | NA | 16 | TGTGCCAGCAGCAACCCGGGACAGGGTGTGAGTTCACCCCTCCACTTT | CASSNPGQGVSSPLHF
TRBJ2-7 | TRBD1 | TRBV27 | few | 15 | TGTGCCAGCAACCTCAAGGGACAGGGCGCCTACGAGCAGTACTTC | CASNLKGQGAYEQYF
TRBJ2-7 | NA | TRBV5-5 | NA | 14 | TGTGCCAGCAGCCCACTCGGGAGCTCCTACGAGCAGTACTTC | CASSPLGSSYEQYF
TRBJ2-5 | TRBD1 | TRBV18 | NA | 16 | TGTGCCAGCTCACCACCGGGGACAGGGGGGAAAGAGACCCAGTACTTC | CASSPPGTGGKETQYF